This is a list of T cell receptor beta chains from one sample in a study of OX40 agonist ivuxolimab in advanced cancers. The protocol was immunoSEQ multiplex PCR, while the TCRdb copy is restricted to in-frame clones and leaves out a portion. The table includes about 82,000 clones, around 90% detected once. Here the sequenced sample was CD4+ or CD8+ T cells sorted from blood, taken in a trial of the OX40 agonist ivuxolimab. Receptors were obtained from an adult with an advanced solid tumor such as melanoma, head and neck, liver or kidney cancer. CDR3s include the opening cysteine and the closing phenylalanine or tryptophan. For some rows the clone size is stated as once, few or many, or as a class when expanded; others skip it.

j_call v_call clone_size cdr3_aa
TRBJ1-2 TRBV6-1 . CASSTPLSGQGYTF
TRBJ1-1 TRBV28 . CASGGAGQGLTEAFF
TRBJ2-7 TRBV18 . CASSPPLRNEQYF
TRBJ1-1 TRBV6-6 . CASSDRDKNTEAFF
TRBJ2-6 TRBV27 . CASSLWKNSGANVLTF
TRBJ1-4 TRBV5-4 . CASREGAPTTNEKLFF
TRBJ2-7 TRBV28 . CASSGPLAGGAYEQYF
TRBJ1-5 TRBV10-1 . CASSHEQGGQPQHF
TRBJ2-1 TRBV7-2 few CASSLWRSLNNEQFF
TRBJ1-2 TRBV2 . CASSEAQAYGYTF
TRBJ2-7 TRBV11-1 . CASSQGQGLSYEQYF
TRBJ2-1 TRBV27 . CASSLTFKSSGRTYNEQFF
TRBJ1-1 TRBV5-4 . CASSKGTGSNTEAFF
TRBJ2-3 TRBV11-2 . CASSPGQSTDTQYF
TRBJ2-3 TRBV9 . CASSVRATGGADTQYF
TRBJ2-2 TRBV5-4 . CATQTIPTSGYTGELFF
TRBJ2-7 TRBV5-1 . CASTRPNSYEQYF
TRBJ1-2 TRBV21-1 once CASSKEYRGLSGYTF
TRBJ2-5 TRBV19 . CASHPHRGGIETQYF
TRBJ2-5 TRBV11-1 . CASKLGLAGVGQETQYF
TRBJ2-7 TRBV4-3 once CASRGGAYYEQYF
TRBJ1-5 TRBV10-2 . CASSRTGGSNQPQHF
TRBJ2-1 TRBV5-1 . CASSLVQDNEQFF
TRBJ2-4 TRBV6-5 once CASRSTGLAKNIQYF
TRBJ2-7 TRBV6-5 . CASMETGFYEQYF
TRBJ2-7 TRBV2 . CASRTRVVSYEQYF
TRBJ2-2 TRBV19 . CASSIQGTGELFF
TRBJ1-5 TRBV6-6 . CASSYSPGSQPQHF
TRBJ1-3 TRBV18 . CASSPTGQVPSRSGNTIYF
TRBJ2-2 TRBV14 . CASSHVRSGGGELFF
TRBJ2-2 TRBV7-2 . CASRPPSSGRTGELFF
TRBJ2-7 TRBV5-1 . CASSLEGGGRHEQYF
TRBJ2-3 TRBV28 . CASREFAAGVADTQYF
TRBJ2-3 TRBV30 . CAWVRKVSTDTQYF
TRBJ2-5 TRBV5-4 once CASSLVLGAETQYF
TRBJ2-7 TRBV4-2 . CASSQERASGLAGGPHEQYF
TRBJ2-2 TRBV5-1 . CASSPGGGLAGELFF
TRBJ1-1 TRBV30 . CAWTPLRGNTEAFF
TRBJ2-2 TRBV30 . CAWSGVAGFTGELFF
TRBJ2-7 TRBV10-2 . CASRPGLGSVEQYF
TRBJ1-4 TRBV27 . CASSPRGTGGEKLFF
TRBJ1-1 TRBV30 . CAWSAGGSSTEAFF
TRBJ1-2 TRBV7-2 . CASSRPQGPGGYTF
TRBJ2-7 TRBV18 . CASSPSDRGYEQYF
TRBJ2-3 TRBV18 . CASSPRSSSTDTQYF
TRBJ1-2 TRBV6-4 . CASSAGTGGFGYTF
TRBJ2-7 TRBV4-1 once CASSQERTSGTVYEQYF
TRBJ2-7 TRBV5-1 . CASSVNPPDEQYF
TRBJ2-7 TRBV6-1 . CASSEFGSTYEQYF
TRBJ2-1 TRBV28 . CASSIAAGGAGPYNEQFF
TRBJ2-7 TRBV5-1 . CASSLAGWTSYEQYF
TRBJ1-2 TRBV28 . CVSSFSGKSYGYTF
TRBJ1-1 TRBV6-5 once CASSYRAGMGTEAFF
TRBJ1-5 TRBV19 . CATRIWPQHF